A single sample gave rise to the 24 T cell receptor beta chains below, sequenced in a study of monozygotic twins with inflammatory bowel disease. TCRdb reanalyzed the 5' RACE reads, giving one entry per CDR3 protein sequence and no DNA. Its listing shows around 190,000 distinct CDR3 sequences. Sequenced input: blood. These receptors came from a human donor with ulcerative colitis or Crohn's disease, or a healthy co-twin of an affected twin (not recorded which).

The V and J genes are TRBV9 and TRBJ2-5. Germline V gene data show CDR1 as SGDLS and CDR2 as YYNGEE. There are 14 residues in the CDR3. The CDR3 region is CASSGDYPEETQYF.

The chain combines TRBV11-2 with TRBJ1-1. Germline assignment: CDR1 SGHAT and CDR2 FQNNGV. The CDR3 covers 15 residues. The CDR3: CASSLSSRGNTEAFF.

This rearrangement joins TRBV12-3 or TRBV12-4 to TRBJ2-1. The CDR3 length is 13 residues. The CDR3 here is CASRPDYYNEQFF.

The chain carries TRBV20-1 and TRBJ1-4; TCRdb selects TRBD1, and the lack of DNA leaves this call unchecked. This CDR3 has 13 residues. The germline V gene encodes CDR1 DFQATT and CDR2 SNEGSKA (reference sequence). The CDR3 here is CSATGGLGEKLFF.

The V call is TRBV19, the J call TRBJ2-7; with no DNA, the TCRdb D assignment of TRBD1 cannot be verified. The CDR3 sequence is 15 residues long. Germline lookup yields CDR1 LNHDA and CDR2 SQIVND (reference sequence). The CDR3 protein is CASSILPGFSYEQYF.

V and J are TRBV5-1 and TRBJ1-2; the D call from TCRdb, TRBD1, cannot be confirmed without DNA. Germline CDR1 and CDR2: SGHRS and YFSETQ. The CDR3 contains 16 residues. The CDR3: CASSMQPGGSDYGYTF.

CDR3 in amino acids: CASSSPTGADTQYF. J is TRBJ2-3 and V is TRBV7-9; TCRdb indicates TRBD1, and absent DNA this call remains unverified. This CDR3 has 14 amino acids. From germline, CDR1 is SEHNR and CDR2 FQNEAQ (reference sequence).

This sequence joins TRBV5-6 and TRBJ1-6; TCRdb calls TRBD1, which cannot be checked without DNA. CDR3 size: 16 residues. From germline, CDR1 is SGHDT and CDR2 YYEEEE. The CDR3 reads CASSQGQGTYNSPLHF.

The CDR3 is CASSDSPFDAGNEKLFF. The gene calls are TRBV6-5 and TRBJ1-4. From germline, CDR1 is MNHEY and CDR2 SVGAGI. This CDR3 comprises 17 residues.

The rearrangement links TRBV11-2 to TRBJ1-2; checking the TCRdb D call of TRBD1 is not possible without DNA. Germline CDR1 is SGHAT and CDR2 is FQNNGV. The CDR3 has 14 amino acids. The CDR3 sequence: CASSLRPYDYGYTF.

The chain is built from TRBV15 and TRBJ2-1. The germline V gene encodes CDR1 LNHNV and CDR2 YYDKDF (reference sequence). CDR3 length: 12 amino acids. The CDR3 reads CATSRDENEQFF.

V is TRBV20-1 and J is TRBJ2-3. The CDR3 extends over 14 amino acids. In germline, CDR1 is DFQATT, CDR2 SNEGSKA (reference sequence). CDR3 protein: CSAKRTWGTDTQYF.

This chain joins TRBV4-2 and TRBJ1-3; checking the TCRdb D call of TRBD1 is not possible without DNA. This CDR3 region has 18 residues. Per the germline V gene, CDR1 is LGHNA and CDR2 is YNFKEQ. The CDR3 loop is CASSQSTKRTGQRNTIYF.

V usage is TRBV29-1 and J usage is TRBJ1-1. The CDR3 runs to 12 residues. Germline values: CDR1 SQVTM, CDR2 ANQGSEA. This CDR3 is CSVRPRIAEAFF.

V gene TRBV20-1 combines with J gene TRBJ2-2; with no DNA, the TCRdb D assignment of TRBD1 cannot be verified. The CDR3 loop spans 14 amino acids. Looked up from germline, CDR1 is DFQATT and CDR2 is SNEGSKA (reference sequence). This CDR3 reads CSAFGQGSAGELFF.

The chain recombines TRBV6-5 with TRBJ1-1; as DNA is missing, the TRBD1 call by TCRdb cannot be tested. Germline-derived CDR1 and CDR2 are MNHEY and SVGAGI. The CDR3 has 18 amino acids. CDR3 sequence reads: CASSYSSQGARRNTEAFF.

The chain couples TRBV12-3 or TRBV12-4 to TRBJ1-1. This CDR3 comprises 14 residues. CDR3 sequence reads: CASSLARMITEAFF.

The chain links TRBV5-1 to TRBJ1-3. Germline loops: CDR1 SGHRS, CDR2 YFSETQ. CDR3 length: 16 residues. The CDR3 loop reads CASSRTEVQLGNTIYF.

This sequence joins TRBV9 and TRBJ1-2; TCRdb proposes TRBD1, but this gene call is untestable without DNA. Germline V gives CDR1 SGDLS, CDR2 YYNGEE. This CDR3 has 15 amino acids. CDR3 residues: CASSENAGQNYGYTF.

The chain combines TRBV24-1 with TRBJ2-5. The germline CDR1 and CDR2 sequences are KGHDR and SFDVKD. The CDR3 consists of 13 residues. The CDR3 is CATSDYGVETQYF.

This rearrangement joins TRBV27 to TRBJ2-3; TCRdb's D call, TRBD1, is unchecked because there is no DNA. The germline V gene has CDR1 MNHEY and CDR2 SMNVEV (reference sequence). The CDR3 covers 11 residues. The CDR3: CASMGRGPVYF.

This rearrangement joins TRBV12-3 or TRBV12-4 to TRBJ1-5. The CDR3 is 16 residues long. This CDR3 reads CASSRAKWRQDQPQHF.

The chain's CDR3 is CATSRDTPYRIETNYGYTF. The rearrangement links TRBV15 to TRBJ1-2; no DNA is available, so the TRBD1 call from TCRdb remains unchecked. Per the germline V gene, CDR1 is LNHNV and CDR2 is YYDKDF (reference sequence). CDR3 length: 19 residues.

V usage is TRBV7-8 and J usage is TRBJ1-5; the TRBD1 assignment by TCRdb is unverifiable without DNA. In germline, CDR1 is SGHVS, CDR2 FQNEAQ. The CDR3 contains 16 residues. This chain's CDR3 is CASSKWTIDSNQPQHF.